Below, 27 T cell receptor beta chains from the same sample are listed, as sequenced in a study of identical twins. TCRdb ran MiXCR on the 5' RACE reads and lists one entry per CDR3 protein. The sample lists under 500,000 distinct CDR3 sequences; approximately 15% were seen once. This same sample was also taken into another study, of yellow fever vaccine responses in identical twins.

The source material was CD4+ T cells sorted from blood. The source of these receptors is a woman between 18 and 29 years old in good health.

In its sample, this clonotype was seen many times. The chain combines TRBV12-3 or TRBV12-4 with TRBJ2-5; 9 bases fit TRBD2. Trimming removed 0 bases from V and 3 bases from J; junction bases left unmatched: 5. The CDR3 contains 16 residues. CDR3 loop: CASSLAVAGAEETQYF. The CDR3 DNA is TGTGCCAGCAGTTTAGCGGTAGCGGGGGCCGAAGAGACCCAGTACTTC.

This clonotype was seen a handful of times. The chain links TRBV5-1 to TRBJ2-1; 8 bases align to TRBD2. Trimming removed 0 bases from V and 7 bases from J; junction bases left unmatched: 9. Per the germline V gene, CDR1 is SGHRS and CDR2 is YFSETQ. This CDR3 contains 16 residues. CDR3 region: CASSLEFAGGGNEQFF. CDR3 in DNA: TGCGCCAGCAGCTTGGAATTTGCGGGAGGTGGGAATGAGCAGTTCTTC.

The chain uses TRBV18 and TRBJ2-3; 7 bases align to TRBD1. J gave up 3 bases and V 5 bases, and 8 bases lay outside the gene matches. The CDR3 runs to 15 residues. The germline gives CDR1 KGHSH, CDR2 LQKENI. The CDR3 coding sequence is TGTGCCAGCTCATACAGACAGGGTGGAACAGATACGCAGTATTTT. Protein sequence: CASSYRQGGTDTQYF.

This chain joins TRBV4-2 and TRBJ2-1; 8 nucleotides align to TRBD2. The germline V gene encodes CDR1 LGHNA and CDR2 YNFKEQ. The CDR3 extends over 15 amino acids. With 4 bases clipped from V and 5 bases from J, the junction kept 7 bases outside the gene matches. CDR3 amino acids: CASSLRRGGDNEQFF. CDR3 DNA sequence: TGTGCCAGCAGCCTTAGACGGGGGGGGGACAATGAGCAGTTCTTC.

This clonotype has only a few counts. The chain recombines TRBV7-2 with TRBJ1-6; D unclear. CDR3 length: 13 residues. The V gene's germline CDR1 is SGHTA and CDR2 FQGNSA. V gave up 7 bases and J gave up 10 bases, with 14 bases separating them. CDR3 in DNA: TGTGCCAGCACTCTTGGTCCACAGTCACCCCTCCACTTT. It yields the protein CASTLGPQSPLHF.

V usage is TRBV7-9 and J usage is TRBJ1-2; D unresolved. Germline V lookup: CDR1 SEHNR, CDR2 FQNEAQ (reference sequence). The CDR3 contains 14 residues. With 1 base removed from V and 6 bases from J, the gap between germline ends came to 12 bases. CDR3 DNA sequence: TGTGCCAGCAGCTTAGACGCTGGGGTTCATGGCTACACCTTC. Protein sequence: CASSLDAGVHGYTF.

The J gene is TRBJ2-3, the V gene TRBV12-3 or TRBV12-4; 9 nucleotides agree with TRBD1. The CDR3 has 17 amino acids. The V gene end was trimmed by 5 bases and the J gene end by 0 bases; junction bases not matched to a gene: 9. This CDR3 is CASSPNTGGTSTDTQYF. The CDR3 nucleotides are TGTGCCAGCAGTCCCAATACAGGGGGCACGAGCACAGATACGCAGTATTTT.

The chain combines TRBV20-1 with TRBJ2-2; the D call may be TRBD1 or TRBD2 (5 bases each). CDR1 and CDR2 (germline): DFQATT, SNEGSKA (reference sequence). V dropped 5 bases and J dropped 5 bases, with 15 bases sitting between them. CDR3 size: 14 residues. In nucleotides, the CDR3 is TGCAGTGCTCGCCCGGGACCTACGACCGGGGAGCTGTTTTTT. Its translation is CSARPGPTTGELFF.

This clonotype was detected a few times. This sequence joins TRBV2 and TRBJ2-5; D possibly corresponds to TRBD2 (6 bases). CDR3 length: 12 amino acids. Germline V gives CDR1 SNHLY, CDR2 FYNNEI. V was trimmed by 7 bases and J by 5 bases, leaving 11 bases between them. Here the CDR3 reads CASKRLVETQYF. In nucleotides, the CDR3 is TGTGCCAGCAAAAGACTAGTGGAGACCCAGTACTTC. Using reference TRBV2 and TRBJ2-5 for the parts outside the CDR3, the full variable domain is EPEVTQTPSHQVTQMGQEVILRCVPISNHLYFYWYRQILGQKVEFLVSFYNNEISEKSEIFDDQFSVERPDGSNFTLKIRSTKLEDSAMYFCASKRLVETQYFGPGTRLLVL.

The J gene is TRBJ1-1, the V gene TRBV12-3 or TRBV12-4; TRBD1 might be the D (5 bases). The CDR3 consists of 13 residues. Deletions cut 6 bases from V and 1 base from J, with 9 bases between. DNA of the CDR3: TGTGCCAGCAGGGGACGACCGAACACTGAAGCTTTCTTT. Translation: CASRGRPNTEAFF.

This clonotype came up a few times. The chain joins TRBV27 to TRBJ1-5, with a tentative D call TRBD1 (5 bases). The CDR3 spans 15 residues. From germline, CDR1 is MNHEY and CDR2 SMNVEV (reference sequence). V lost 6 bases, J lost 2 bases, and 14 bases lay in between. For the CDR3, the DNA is TGTGCCAGCAGGAATGGGGGGAAAGGCAATCAGCCCCAGCATTTT. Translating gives CASRNGGKGNQPQHF.

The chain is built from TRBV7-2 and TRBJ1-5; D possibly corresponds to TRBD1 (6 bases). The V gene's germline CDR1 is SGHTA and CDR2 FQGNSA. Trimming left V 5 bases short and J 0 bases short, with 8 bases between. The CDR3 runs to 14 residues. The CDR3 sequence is CASSHRVSNQPQHF. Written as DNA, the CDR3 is TGTGCCAGCAGCCACAGGGTTAGCAATCAGCCCCAGCATTTT.

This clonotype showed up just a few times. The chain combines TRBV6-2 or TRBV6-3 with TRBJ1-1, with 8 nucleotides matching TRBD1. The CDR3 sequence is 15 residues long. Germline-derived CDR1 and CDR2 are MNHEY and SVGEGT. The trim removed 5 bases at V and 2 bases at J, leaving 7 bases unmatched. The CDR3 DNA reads TGTGCCAGCAGTAGAGCCGGGACAGGTAACACTGAAGCTTTCTTT. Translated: CASSRAGTGNTEAFF.

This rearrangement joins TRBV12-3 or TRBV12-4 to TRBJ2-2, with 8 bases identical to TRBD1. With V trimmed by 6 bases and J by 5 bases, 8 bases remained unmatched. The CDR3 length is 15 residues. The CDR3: CASREGGQETGELFF. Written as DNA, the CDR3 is TGTGCCAGCAGGGAAGGGGGACAGGAAACCGGGGAGCTGTTTTTT.

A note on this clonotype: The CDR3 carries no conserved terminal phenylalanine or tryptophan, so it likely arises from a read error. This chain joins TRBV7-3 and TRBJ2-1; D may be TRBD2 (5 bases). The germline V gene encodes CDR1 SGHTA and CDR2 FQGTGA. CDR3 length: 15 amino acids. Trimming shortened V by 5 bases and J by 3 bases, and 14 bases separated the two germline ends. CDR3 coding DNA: TGTGCCAGCAGCCGAACAAGTGCGGGCTACAATGAGCAGTTCTAC. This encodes CASSRTSAGYNEQFY.

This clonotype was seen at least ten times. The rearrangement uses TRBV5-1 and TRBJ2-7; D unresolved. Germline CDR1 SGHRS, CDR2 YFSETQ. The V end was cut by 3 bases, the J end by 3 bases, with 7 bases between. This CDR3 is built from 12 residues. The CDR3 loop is CASSSGLYEQYF. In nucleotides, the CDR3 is TGCGCCAGCAGCTCGGGCCTCTACGAGCAGTACTTC.

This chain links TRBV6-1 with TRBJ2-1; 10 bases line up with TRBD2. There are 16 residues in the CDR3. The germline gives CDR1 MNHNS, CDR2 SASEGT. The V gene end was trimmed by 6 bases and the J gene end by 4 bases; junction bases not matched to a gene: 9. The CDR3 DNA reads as TGTGCCAGCAGATCCCTAGCGGGAGAGGGGTACAATGAGCAGTTCTTC. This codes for CASRSLAGEGYNEQFF.

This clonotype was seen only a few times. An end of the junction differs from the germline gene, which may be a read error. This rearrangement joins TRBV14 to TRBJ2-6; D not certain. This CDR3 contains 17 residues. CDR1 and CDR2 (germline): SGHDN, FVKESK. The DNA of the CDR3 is TGTGCCAGCAGCCAAGAGGGAAAGTTCTCTGTGGCCAACGTCCTGACTTTC. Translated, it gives CASSQEGKFSVANVLTF.

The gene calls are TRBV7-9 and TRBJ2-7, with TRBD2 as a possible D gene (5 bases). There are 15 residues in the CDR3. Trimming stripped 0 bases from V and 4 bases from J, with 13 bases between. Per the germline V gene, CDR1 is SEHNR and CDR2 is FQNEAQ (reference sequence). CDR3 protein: CASSLAEAGRYEQYF. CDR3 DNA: TGTGCCAGCAGCTTAGCGGAGGCAGGAAGATACGAGCAGTACTTC.

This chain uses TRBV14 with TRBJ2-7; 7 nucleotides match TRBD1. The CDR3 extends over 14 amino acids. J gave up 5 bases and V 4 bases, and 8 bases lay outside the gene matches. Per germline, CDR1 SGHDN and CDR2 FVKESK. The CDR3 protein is CASSRTGDYHEQYF. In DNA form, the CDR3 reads TGTGCCAGCAGCCGGACAGGTGATTACCACGAGCAGTACTTC. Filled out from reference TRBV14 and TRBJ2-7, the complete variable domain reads EAGVTQFPSHSVIEKGQTVTLRCDPISGHDNLYWYRRVMGKEIKFLLHFVKESKQDESGMPNNRFLAERTGGTYSTLKVQPAELEDSGVYFCASSRTGDYHEQYFGPGTRLTVT.

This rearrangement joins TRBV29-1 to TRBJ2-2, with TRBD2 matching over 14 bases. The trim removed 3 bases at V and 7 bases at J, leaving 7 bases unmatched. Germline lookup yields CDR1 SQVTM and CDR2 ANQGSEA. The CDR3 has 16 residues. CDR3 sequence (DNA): TGCAGCGTTGACGGACTAGCGGGGGGCCGAGGCGGGGAGCTGTTTTTT. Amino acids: CSVDGLAGGRGGELFF.

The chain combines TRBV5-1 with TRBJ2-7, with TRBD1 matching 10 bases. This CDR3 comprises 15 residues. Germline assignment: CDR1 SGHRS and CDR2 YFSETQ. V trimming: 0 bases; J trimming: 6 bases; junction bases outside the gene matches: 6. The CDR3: CASSLEGTGVTEQYF. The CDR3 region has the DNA TGCGCCAGCAGCTTGGAGGGGACAGGGGTTACCGAGCAGTACTTC.

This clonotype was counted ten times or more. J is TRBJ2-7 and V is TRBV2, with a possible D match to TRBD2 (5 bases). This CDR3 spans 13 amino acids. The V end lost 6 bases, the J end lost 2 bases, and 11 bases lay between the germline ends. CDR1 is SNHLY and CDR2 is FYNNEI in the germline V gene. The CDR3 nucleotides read TGTGCCAGCAGGAGGACTGGGACCTACGAGCAGTACTTC. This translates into CASRRTGTYEQYF.

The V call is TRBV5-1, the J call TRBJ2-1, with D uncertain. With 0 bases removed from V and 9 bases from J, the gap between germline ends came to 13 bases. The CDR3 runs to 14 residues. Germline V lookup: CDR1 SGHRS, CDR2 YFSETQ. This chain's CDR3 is CASSLGPGNGEQFF. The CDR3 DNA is TGCGCCAGCAGCTTGGGCCCAGGTAACGGTGAGCAGTTCTTC.

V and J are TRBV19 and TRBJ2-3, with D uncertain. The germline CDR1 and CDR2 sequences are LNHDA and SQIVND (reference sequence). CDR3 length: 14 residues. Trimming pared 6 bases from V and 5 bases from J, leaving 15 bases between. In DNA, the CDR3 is TGTGCCAGTAGGGCTTTTCGGGCGGTAGATACGCAGTATTTT. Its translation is CASRAFRAVDTQYF.

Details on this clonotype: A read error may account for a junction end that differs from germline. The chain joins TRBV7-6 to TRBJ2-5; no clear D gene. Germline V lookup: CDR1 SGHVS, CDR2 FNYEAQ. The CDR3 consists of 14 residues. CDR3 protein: CASSSLVSQGTQYF. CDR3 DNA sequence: TGTGCCAGCAGCTCTCTCGTCTCCCAAGGGACCCAGTACTTC.

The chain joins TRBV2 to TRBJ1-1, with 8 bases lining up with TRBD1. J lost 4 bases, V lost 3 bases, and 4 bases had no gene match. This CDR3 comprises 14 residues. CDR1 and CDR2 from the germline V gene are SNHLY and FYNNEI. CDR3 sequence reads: CASSDQGASTEAFF. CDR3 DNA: TGTGCCAGCAGTGACCAGGGGGCCAGCACTGAAGCTTTCTTT.